The rows below give T cell receptor beta chains drawn from one sample of a study of blood T cell repertoires in COVID-19. Sequencing used immunoSEQ multiplex PCR; TCRdb keeps in-frame clones, though not all of them. The sample holds 350,000 or so clones; approximately 90% are singletons and the top ten take roughly 4%. Sample: peripheral blood. These receptors came from a woman aged 60-75 years with COVID-19, enrolled during active disease. Each CDR3 is given with its conserved first and last residue. The order of the fields is V gene, CDR3 protein.

V: TRBV18
CDR3: CASSSGVDQPQHF

V: TRBV28
CDR3: CASSFEANSPPLHF

V: TRBV5-6
CDR3: CASSDTSHYEQYF

V: TRBV19
CDR3: CASSIYNQPQHF

V: TRBV6-5
CDR3: CASNGATGNTIYF

V: TRBV5-4
CDR3: CASSLAPTSGGAYEQFF

V: TRBV9
CDR3: CASSGGTRRQGSGTEAFF

V: TRBV6-6
CDR3: CASSMGDKYF

V: TRBV11-2
CDR3: CASSLVRRNTEAFF

V: TRBV19
CDR3: CASRKYRVSDTEAFF

V: TRBV30
CDR3: CACRRDREAFF

V: TRBV19
CDR3: CASSSGTSGGVLGQFF

V: TRBV7-2
CDR3: CASSADRRYQPQHF

V: TRBV7-9
CDR3: CASSTRDSTYGYTF

V: TRBV19
CDR3: CASSIGSAGPKANYGYTF

V: TRBV18
CDR3: CASSFGIMNTEAFF

V: TRBV7-9
CDR3: CASSLETSVNTQYF

V: TRBV2
CDR3: CASTFLQGASNQPQHF

V: TRBV5-1
CDR3: CASSLELGQEGYTF

V: TRBV19
CDR3: CASSIVLGSGANVLTF

V: TRBV20-1
CDR3: CSARDYEKLFF

V: TRBV12-2
CDR3: CASRFGVGTGGYGYTF

V: TRBV6-1
CDR3: CASSSYSSRNYGYTF

V: TRBV30
CDR3: CAWGRVLGYTF

V: TRBV5-1
CDR3: CASSFEGATGNTIYF

V: TRBV29-1
CDR3: CSVQRGTEAFF

V: TRBV5-1
CDR3: CASSLTMGGLYSNQPQHF

V: TRBV10-1
CDR3: CASIGLAGGQGYNEQFF

V: TRBV15
CDR3: CATSRDVQGYQPQHF

V: TRBV19
CDR3: CASSMGRDNQETQYF

V: TRBV5-1
CDR3: CASSTGQAGGYNSPLHF

V: TRBV11-2
CDR3: CASSCTPRTSGGPGNEQFF

V: TRBV28
CDR3: CASRRDGNSPLHF

V: TRBV6-5
CDR3: CASSSRATNEKLFF

V: TRBV5-1
CDR3: CASISGTSGGNEQFF

V: TRBV29-1
CDR3: CSVGQITGNTIYF

V: TRBV18
CDR3: CASSPGGLAGEKQYF

V: TRBV5-1
CDR3: CASSTTGERYEQYF

V: TRBV19
CDR3: CASSIVLSQRYSNQPQHF

V: TRBV10-2
CDR3: CASSWAGETGELFF

V: TRBV9
CDR3: CASGTSGDPSYEQYF

V: TRBV25-1
CDR3: CASSLGQGSRKLFF

V: TRBV12-5
CDR3: CASGLGLAGDTQYF

V: TRBV2
CDR3: CASDGYNEQFF

V: TRBV6-5
CDR3: CASTAGAEAFF

V: TRBV7-8
CDR3: CASSRDPGGLPQHF

V: TRBV6-5
CDR3: CASRADRDHEQYF

V: TRBV2
CDR3: CASSPGLMNTEAFF